The 16 T cell receptor beta chains reported below all come from one sample, sequenced in a study of blood T cell repertoires in COVID-19 (dated by TCRdb to 2020 to 2021). Library preparation used the immunoSEQ multiplex PCR assay. TCRdb provides this immuneACCESS table in a form limited to in-frame rearrangements. Some clones are lacking; in checked studies, under half of them reflect an unresolved V gene, and why the rest are absent is not known. Across this sample there are some 130,000 clones, with roughly 90% seen only once. The top ten clonotypes cover around 4.5% of the sample. The sequenced sample was peripheral blood. The receptors stem from a man in his 60s with COVID-19, enrolled during active disease.

The chain carries TRBV6-4 and TRBJ1-1; the D is unclear. This CDR3 has 13 residues. Germline CDR1 MRHNA, CDR2 SNTAGT. Trimming removed 2 bases at V and 1 base at J, with 5 bases between. CDR3 sequence (DNA): TGTGCCAGCAGTGACCAGGAGAACACTGAAGCTTTCTTT. This translates into CASSDQENTEAFF.

This clone has a single count. The chain recombines TRBV30 with TRBJ2-7; D might be TRBD1 (5 bases). The CDR3 is made up of 15 amino acids. V lost 1 base to trimming and J lost 1 base, with 14 bases between them. Germline V gene sequence: CDR1 GTSNPN, CDR2 SVGIG (reference sequence). This CDR3 is CAWSEAGQLSYEQYF. In DNA form, the CDR3 reads TGTGCCTGGAGTGAAGCAGGGCAGTTATCCTACGAGCAGTACTTC.

This clone has just one count. The genes are TRBV7-2 and TRBJ2-1; D perhaps matches TRBD2 (7 bases). V shed 0 bases and J shed 9 bases, with 12 bases lying between them. This CDR3 contains 14 residues. Germline values: CDR1 SGHTA, CDR2 FQGNSA. CDR3 sequence (DNA): TGTGCCAGCAGCTTAGCAGTTGGGGGGGCTGAGCAGTTCTTC. Its protein is CASSLAVGGAEQFF.

The chain combines TRBV6-2 or TRBV6-3 with TRBJ1-6; TRBD1 matches at 10 bases. Germline V gene sequence: CDR1 MNHEY, CDR2 SVGEGT. CDR3 size: 16 residues. The ends lost 5 bases at V and 7 bases at J; junction bases unmatched: 8. The DNA of the CDR3 is TGTGCCAGCAGTGGGCCGACAGGGGGCCGGAATTCACCCCTCCACTTT. This gives the protein CASSGPTGGRNSPLHF.

V and J are TRBV5-1 and TRBJ1-2, with TRBD1 matching 8 bases. Germline V gene lookup returns CDR1 SGHRS and CDR2 YFSETQ. V dropped 0 bases and J dropped 8; count of bases not matched to a gene: 3. CDR3 length: 13 amino acids. CDR3 DNA sequence: TGCGCCAGCAGCTTGGCCGGGACAGGAGGCTACACCTTC. As protein: CASSLAGTGGYTF.

The genes are TRBV19 and TRBJ2-7; unclear D gene. The germline gives CDR1 LNHDA, CDR2 SQIVND (reference sequence). The V end was cut by 3 bases, the J end by 7 bases, with 10 bases between. This CDR3 comprises 12 residues. The CDR3 here is CASSIAGNEQYF. CDR3 DNA sequence: TGTGCCAGTAGTATTGCAGGAAATGAGCAGTACTTC.

The rearrangement links TRBV3-1 (or the pseudogene TRBV3-2) to TRBJ1-1; 10 nucleotides agree with TRBD1. Germline-derived CDR1 and CDR2 are LGHDT and YNNKEL (reference sequence). The CDR3 spans 15 residues. V gave up 2 bases and J gave up 3 bases; unmatched junction bases: 3. The CDR3 loop is CASSQRTGGHTEAFF. The CDR3 DNA reads as TGTGCCAGCAGCCAACGGACAGGGGGACACACTGAAGCTTTCTTT.

The chain recombines TRBV30 with TRBJ2-6; perhaps TRBD1 as D (5 bases). Germline CDR1 GTSNPN, CDR2 SVGIG (reference sequence). The V end lost 7 bases, the J end lost 2 bases, and 15 bases lay between the germline ends. The CDR3 has 15 residues. The CDR3 sequence is CAYASPGPGANVLTF. For the CDR3, the DNA is TGTGCCTATGCCAGCCCAGGGCCTGGGGCCAACGTCCTGACTTTC.

The gene calls are TRBV19 and TRBJ1-1; D remains ambiguous. Between the trimmed V and J ends, which lost 6 bases and 1 base, there was a span of 12 bases. The germline CDR1 and CDR2 sequences are LNHDA and SQIVND (reference sequence). The CDR3 loop spans 14 amino acids. The CDR3 nucleotides are TGTGCCAGTAGGCCTTTCCGGGGGAACACTGAAGCTTTCTTT. Its protein product is CASRPFRGNTEAFF. Looking up the rest from reference TRBV19 and TRBJ1-1 gives the full variable domain: DGGITQSPKYLFRKEGQNVTLSCEQNLNHDAMYWYRQDPGQGLRLIYYSQIVNDFQKGDIAEGYSVSREKKESFPLTVTSAQKNPTAFYLCASRPFRGNTEAFFGQGTRLTVV.

This clone is a singleton in its sample. The chain joins TRBV2 to TRBJ2-1, with D uncertain. The V and J ends lost 1 base and 0 bases respectively, with 7 bases between them. Germline CDR1 is SNHLY and CDR2 is FYNNEI. The CDR3 is made up of 15 amino acids. This chain's CDR3 is CASSEGLLSYNEQFF. DNA for the CDR3: TGTGCCAGCAGTGAAGGGCTTCTCTCCTACAATGAGCAGTTCTTC.

The V and J genes are TRBV24-1 and TRBJ2-3; 11 nucleotides match TRBD2. CDR3 size: 17 residues. Trimming cost V 4 bases and J 4 bases; bases outside gene matches: 9. Germline CDR1 is KGHDR and CDR2 is SFDVKD. CDR3 in amino acids: CATSEASGGSGADTQYF. The CDR3 DNA follows: TGTGCCACCAGTGAGGCTAGCGGGGGGAGTGGGGCAGATACGCAGTATTTT.

The V and J genes are TRBV10-2 and TRBJ2-7, with D maybe TRBD1 (5 bases). The CDR3 sequence is 14 residues long. Germline lookup yields CDR1 WSHSY and CDR2 SAAADI. Trimming took 6 bases from V and 3 from J, leaving 15 bases between them. DNA of the CDR3: TGCGCCAGCAGCACACTTGGGGCAAACTACGAGCAGTACTTC. It codes for CASSTLGANYEQYF.

The V call is TRBV30, the J call TRBJ2-1, with TRBD2 identical over 9 bases. This CDR3 is 14 amino acids long. CDR1 and CDR2 from the germline V gene are GTSNPN and SVGIG (reference sequence). Trimming at V came to 2 bases and at J to 9 bases, leaving 8 bases not matched to a gene. DNA for the CDR3: TGTGCCTGGAGTCGGGGCGGGGGGGTAGGTGAGCAGTTCTTC. Its translation is CAWSRGGGVGEQFF. Full variable domain (remainder filled in from reference TRBV30 and TRBJ2-1): SQTIHQWPATLVQPVGSPLSLECTVEGTSNPNLYWYRQAAGRGLQLLFYSVGIGQISSEVPQNLSASRPQDRQFILSSKKLLLSDSGFYLCAWSRGGGVGEQFFGPGTRLTVL.

CDR3 nucleotide sequence: TGTGCCAGCAGCTTAGCCGGACAGTTTAATGAAAAACTGTTTTTT. Translation gives CASSLAGQFNEKLFF. The J gene is TRBJ1-4, the V gene TRBV7-9; D may be TRBD1 (6 bases). The CDR3 runs to 15 residues. Germline V gives CDR1 SEHNR, CDR2 FQNEAQ (reference sequence). V lost 0 bases and J 4 bases, leaving 9 bases between the germline ends.

V usage is TRBV29-1 and J usage is TRBJ1-3; D is uncertain. There are 12 residues in the CDR3. V was trimmed by 4 bases and J by 3 bases, leaving 7 bases between them. In germline, CDR1 is SQVTM, CDR2 ANQGSEA. This CDR3 is CSVGSFGNTIYF. CDR3 nucleotide sequence: TGCAGCGTTGGTTCGTTTGGAAACACCATATATTTT.

This rearrangement joins TRBV29-1 to TRBJ1-1, with a weak D call TRBD1 (6 bases). With 4 bases removed from V and 3 bases from J, the gap between germline ends came to 9 bases. The CDR3 consists of 12 residues. Looked up from germline, CDR1 is SQVTM and CDR2 is ANQGSEA. The CDR3 is CSVGEGDTEAFF. As DNA, the CDR3 is TGCAGCGTTGGGGAGGGGGACACTGAAGCTTTCTTT.